This TCR beta chain appears in the sequencing data of a study of early T cells in non-severe SARS-CoV-2 infection. Overall study: Unpaired chains resulted from sequencing bulk RNA of unsorted whole blood.

The V gene end was trimmed by 5 bases and the J gene end by 2 bases; junction bases not matched to a gene: 9. The CDR3 covers 16 residues. Germline values: CDR1 SGHTA, CDR2 FQGNSA. Unique molecular identifiers tagged individual cDNA molecules. TCRdb called the 5' RACE reads again in MiXCR, with one record for every CDR3 protein. The sample holds around 58,000 distinct CDR3 sequences; about 7.6% are singletons and the top ten take over 9.5%. V and J are TRBV7-2 and TRBJ2-4, with 7 bases identical to TRBD1. This clonotype originated in an adult who was a healthcare worker with PCR-confirmed SARS-CoV-2 infection or an uninfected control (not recorded which). The sequences come from whole blood, collected at baseline. The CDR3 loop is CASSLRTGLTKNIQYF. The CDR3 DNA follows: TGTGCCAGCAGCCTTAGGACAGGTTTAACCAAAAACATTCAGTACTTC.